These 8 T cell receptor beta chains share one sample of origin, sequenced in a study of breast tumors, draining lymph nodes, adjacent tissues. TCRdb used MiXCR to reprocess the multiplex PCR reads, holding one entry per CDR3 protein. The sample lists approximately 45,000 distinct CDR3 sequences, about 23% occurring once. The sequencing sample was made of breast tumor tissue. These receptors came from a female donor with breast cancer. Some clones in this sample may be carry-over from other donors' samples.

This clonotype was seen many times. The chain combines TRBV19 with TRBJ2-7; D ambiguous. Germline CDR1 reads LNHDA; CDR2 reads SQIVND (reference sequence). The CDR3 has 14 residues. Trimming took off 1 base at V and 1 base at J, with 8 bases between the two ends. DNA of the CDR3: TGTGCCAGTAGTATAGCTTGGGGTTCCTACGAGCAGTACTTC. Its translation: CASSIAWGSYEQYF.

This clonotype was detected many times. The V gene is TRBV4-2, the J gene TRBJ2-2; no firm D call. CDR1 LGHNA and CDR2 YNFKEQ come from the germline V gene. V was clipped by 0 bases and J by 1 base, with 3 bases between them. The CDR3 sequence is 14 residues long. CDR3: CASSQEMNTGELFF. CDR3 bases: TGTGCCAGCAGCCAAGAAATGAACACCGGGGAGCTGTTTTTT.

Regarding this clonotype: A much larger clone differs by one base, so this may be a read error. The rearrangement joins TRBV6-5 to TRBJ2-2; 9 nucleotides match TRBD1. With V trimmed by 10 bases and J by 0 bases, 6 bases remained unmatched. Germline V CDR1 and CDR2: MNHEY, SVGAGI. The CDR3 covers 15 residues. The CDR3 DNA is TGTGCCAACAACCGACAGGGGGCGAACACCGGGGAGCTGTTTTTT. It translates to CANNRQGANTGELFF.

The gene calls are TRBV6-6 and TRBJ2-2; no reliable D call. This CDR3 has 14 amino acids. Germline CDR1 MNHNY, CDR2 SVGAGI (reference sequence). Between the trimmed V and J ends, which lost 4 bases and 6 bases, there was a span of 12 bases. The CDR3 DNA sequence: TGTGCCAGCAGTTTCTCGAGAGCAGCCGGGGAGCTGTTTTTT. It translates to CASSFSRAAGELFF.

This clonotype came up many times. This chain uses TRBV29-1 with TRBJ2-3; 8 bases line up with TRBD1. The CDR3 length is 14 residues. Unmatched junction bases numbered 6, after V lost 4 bases and J lost 3 bases. Germline values: CDR1 SQVTM, CDR2 ANQGSEA. The CDR3 loop is CSVGTGLRTDTQYF. The CDR3 coding sequence is TGCAGCGTTGGGACAGGGCTACGGACAGATACGCAGTATTTT.

This clonotype was found many times. This rearrangement joins TRBV4-1 to TRBJ2-1; a weak D match, TRBD1 (6 bases). The CDR3 is 14 amino acids. V was pared by 1 base and J by 6 bases, with 10 bases between. The germline CDR1 and CDR2 sequences are MGHRA and YSYEKL. CDR3 in DNA: TGCGCCAGCAGCCAAGTTGGGGACACCAATGAGCAGTTCTTC. It yields the protein CASSQVGDTNEQFF.

As concerns this clonotype: Since a much larger clone is just one base distant, this may be a read error. The V and J genes are TRBV5-8 and TRBJ1-5; D may be TRBD1 (6 bases). The germline V and J ends were trimmed by 2 bases and 3 bases, with 21 bases remaining between them. CDR1 is SGHTS, CDR2 YDEGEE, per germline. The CDR3 contains 18 residues. CDR3 bases: TGTGCCAGCAGCTTACTTGGTGGGGGGCTTGGGGCCAATCAGCCCCAGCATTTT. It codes for CASSLLGGGLGANQPQHF. Combining the CDR3 with reference TRBV5-8 and TRBJ1-5 gives the whole variable domain EAGVTQSPTHLIKTRGQQATLRCSPISGHTSVYWYQQALGLGLQFLLWYDEGEERNRGNFPPRFSGRQFPNYSSELNVNALELEDSALYLCASSLLGGGLGANQPQHFGDGTRLSIL.

The chain uses TRBV7-2 and TRBJ2-7; 8 nucleotides line up with TRBD1. In germline, CDR1 is SGHTA, CDR2 FQGNSA. V gave up 7 bases and J gave up 6 bases; unmatched junction bases: 14. The CDR3 covers 15 residues. As DNA, the CDR3 is TGTGCCAGCACCCTTCCCGACAGGGGCTATGCCGAGCAGTACTTC. Its protein is CASTLPDRGYAEQYF. Full variable domain (remainder filled in from reference TRBV7-2 and TRBJ2-7): GAGVSQSPSNKVTEKGKDVELRCDPISGHTALYWYRQSLGQGLEFLIYFQGNSAPDKSGLPSDRFSAERTGGSVSTLTIQRTQQEDSAVYLCASTLPDRGYAEQYFGPGTRLTVT.